This is a list of T cell receptor beta chains from one sample in a study of regulatory T cells in long-lasting Graves disease. MiXCR, run by TCRdb on the multiplex PCR reads, gives a single entry per CDR3 protein. Of around 450,000 distinct CDR3 sequences listed, under 15% are singletons. The same sample was also studied in work on T cells in Graves' hyperthyroidism and ophthalmopathy.

Sequenced here: peripheral blood mononuclear cells (PBMCs), sampled at new diagnosis, from a patient treated with antithyroid drugs. The receptor source for this set is a woman younger than 45 with Graves disease. CDR3s include the opening cysteine and the closing phenylalanine or tryptophan. D genes are given only for firm matches. Not all rows give a size; the values are once, few, many and, for expanded clones, a class.

v_call	d_call	clone_size	j_call	cdr3_aa	cdr3_nt
TRBV9	NA	few	TRBJ2-5	CASSASTGLRETQYF	TGTGCCAGCAGCGCCAGCACAGGGCTACGAGAGACCCAGTACTTC
TRBV20-1	TRBD1	many	TRBJ2-5	CSARDRDRGYQETQYF	TGCAGTGCTAGGGACAGGGACAGGGGGTACCAAGAGACCCAGTACTTC
TRBV27	NA	few	TRBJ1-3	CASSPGTPRNTIYF	TGTGCCAGCAGTCCCGGGACCCCCCGAAACACCATATATTTT
TRBV20-1	TRBD2	many	TRBJ2-1	CSARNRPGLAYNEQFF	TGCAGTGCTAGAAACCGACCGGGACTAGCCTACAATGAGCAGTTCTTC
TRBV10-2	NA	few	TRBJ1-1	CASYGGTEAFF	TGCGCCAGCTATGGAGGGACTGAAGCTTTCTTT
TRBV19	NA	few	TRBJ2-1	CASSIVGASAYNEQFF	TGTGCCAGTAGTATAGTAGGAGCGAGCGCCTACAATGAGCAGTTCTTC
TRBV28	TRBD2	many	TRBJ2-7	CASSGLAGSSYEQYF	TGTGCCAGCAGTGGACTAGCTGGGAGCTCCTACGAGCAGTACTTC
TRBV19	NA	many	TRBJ2-7	CATQRDSSYEQYF	TGTGCCACCCAGCGAGACAGCTCCTACGAGCAGTACTTC
TRBV5-1	NA	NA	TRBJ2-3	CASSLKSADTQYF	TGCGCCAGCAGCCTCAAGTCCGCAGATACGCAGTATTTT
TRBV13	NA	NA	TRBJ2-5	CASSLGGQQETQYF	TGTGCCAGCAGCTTAGGAGGTCAACAAGAGACCCAGTACTTC
TRBV9	NA	many	TRBJ2-5	CASSVEAGRETQYF	TGTGCCAGCAGCGTAGAGGCAGGGAGGGAGACCCAGTACTTC